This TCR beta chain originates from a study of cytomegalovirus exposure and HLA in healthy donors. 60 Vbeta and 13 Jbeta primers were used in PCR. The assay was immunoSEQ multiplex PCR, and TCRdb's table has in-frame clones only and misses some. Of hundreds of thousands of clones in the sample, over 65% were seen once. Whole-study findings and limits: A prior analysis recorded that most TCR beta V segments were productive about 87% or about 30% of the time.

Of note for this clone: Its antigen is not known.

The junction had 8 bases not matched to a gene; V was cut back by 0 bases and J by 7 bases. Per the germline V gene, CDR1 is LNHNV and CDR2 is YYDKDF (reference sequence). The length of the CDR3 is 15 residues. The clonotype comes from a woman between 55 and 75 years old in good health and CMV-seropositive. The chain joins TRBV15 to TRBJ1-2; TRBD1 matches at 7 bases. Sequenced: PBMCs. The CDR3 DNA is TGTGCCACCAGCAGAGAAGGGAGGCAGGGGGGTGGCTACACCTTC. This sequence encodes CATSREGRQGGGYTF. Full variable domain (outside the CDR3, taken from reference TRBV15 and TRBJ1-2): DAMVIQNPRYQVTQFGKPVTLSCSQTLNHNVMYWYQQKSSQAPKLLFHYYDKDFNNEADTPDNFQSRRPNTSFCFLDIRSPGLGDTAMYLCATSREGRQGGGYTFGSGTRLTVV.